A single sample is the source of the 4 T cell receptor beta chains below, sequenced in a study of blood T cell repertoires in COVID-19. Libraries were prepared by immunoSEQ multiplex PCR; TCRdb keeps only in-frame clonotypes and omits some of them. The table shows 250,000 or so clones, with about 90% occurring only once. The sequenced sample consisted of PBMCs or T cells enriched from blood (not recorded which). The receptors derive from a man in his thirties or forties who had recovered from COVID-19.

In nucleotides, the CDR3 is TGTGCCAGCAGCCCCGCGTTCTCGGGGAGGGAGCAGTTCTTC. Amino acids: CASSPAFSGREQFF. The chain has TRBV3-1 (or the pseudogene TRBV3-2) and TRBJ2-1; TRBD2 might be the D (6 bases). The CDR3 runs 14 residues. The ends were cut back, 4 bases at V and 10 bases at J, with 17 bases in the middle. Germline V gene data show CDR1 as LGHDT and CDR2 as YNNKEL (reference sequence).

The chain employs TRBV6-5 and TRBJ1-1; D is possibly TRBD1 (5 bases). CDR1 is MNHEY and CDR2 is SVGAGI in the germline V gene. V was cut by 2 bases and J by 1 base, with 11 bases left in between. This CDR3 has 15 residues. The CDR3 sequence: CASSYRGTANTEAFF. In DNA form, the CDR3 reads TGTGCCAGCAGTTACAGGGGTACGGCGAACACTGAAGCTTTCTTT.

The rearrangement joins TRBV30 to TRBJ1-2, with D perhaps TRBD1 (6 bases). The CDR3 contains 14 residues. The V end was cut by 0 bases, the J end by 6 bases, with 14 bases between. Germline values: CDR1 GTSNPN, CDR2 SVGIG (reference sequence). The CDR3 DNA reads TGTGCCTGGAGTGTAGAGAGGGCAGGGGATGGCTACACCTTC. This gives the protein CAWSVERAGDGYTF.

This chain links TRBV29-1 with TRBJ1-2; D may be TRBD1 (5 bases). The CDR3 extends over 11 amino acids. Trimming pared 3 bases from V and 5 bases from J, leaving 7 bases between. Germline V lookup: CDR1 SQVTM, CDR2 ANQGSEA. The CDR3 coding sequence is TGCAGCGTTGAGGGGGGTTATGGCTACACCTTC. It translates to CSVEGGYGYTF.